A selection of T cell receptor beta chains follows, all from one sample in a study of cytomegalovirus exposure and HLA in healthy donors. Produced via immunoSEQ multiplex PCR; TCRdb's table is partial and in-frame only. The sample has roughly 100,000 clones, nearly 80% seen once. Sequenced material: PBMCs. All receptors derive from a man under 40 in good health and CMV-seronegative. The CDR3 runs from the conserved cysteine through the conserved F or W. Fields, in order: clone size, J gene, V gene, D gene, CDR3 protein, CDR3 DNA. A D gene is named only where the DNA matches it firmly. Clone size is given for some rows only: seen once, a few or many times, or a class if the clone is expanded.

clone_size: few
j_call: TRBJ2-7
v_call: TRBV6-5
d_call: .
cdr3_aa: CASSYTPREGAYEQYF
cdr3_nt: TGTGCCAGCAGTTACACCCCCCGAGAGGGAGCCTACGAGCAGTACTTC

clone_size: .
j_call: TRBJ2-7
v_call: TRBV2
d_call: .
cdr3_aa: CASSAQGLTAYEQYF
cdr3_nt: TGTGCCAGCAGTGCACAGGGTTTGACCGCCTACGAGCAGTACTTC

clone_size: few
j_call: TRBJ1-4
v_call: TRBV28
d_call: .
cdr3_aa: CASTPMIRVNEKLFF
cdr3_nt: TGTGCCAGCACCCCGATGATCAGGGTGAATGAAAAACTGTTTTTT

clone_size: once
j_call: TRBJ1-5
v_call: TRBV6-6
d_call: .
cdr3_aa: CATLGGGGNQPQHF
cdr3_nt: TGTGCCACCCTGGGGGGGGGCGGGAATCAGCCCCAGCATTTT

clone_size: few
j_call: TRBJ1-1
v_call: TRBV6-5
d_call: .
cdr3_aa: CASSYSGQGTEAFF
cdr3_nt: TGTGCCAGCAGTTACTCGGGGCAGGGTACTGAAGCTTTCTTT

clone_size: .
j_call: TRBJ1-4
v_call: TRBV7-6
d_call: TRBD1
cdr3_aa: CASSLDRGGEKLFF
cdr3_nt: TGTGCCAGCAGCTTGGACAGGGGCGGCGAAAAACTGTTTTTT

clone_size: .
j_call: TRBJ2-3
v_call: TRBV28
d_call: .
cdr3_aa: CASTGTNTQYF
cdr3_nt: TGTGCCAGCACGGGTACTAATACGCAGTATTTT

clone_size: .
j_call: TRBJ1-3
v_call: TRBV28
d_call: .
cdr3_aa: CASTAPGSGNTIYF
cdr3_nt: TGTGCCAGCACCGCGCCGGGGTCGGGAAACACCATATATTTT

clone_size: .
j_call: TRBJ1-4
v_call: TRBV15
d_call: TRBD1
cdr3_aa: CATSRDRGREGKLFF
cdr3_nt: TGTGCCACCAGCAGAGATAGGGGGCGCGAGGGAAAACTGTTTTTT

clone_size: .
j_call: TRBJ2-7
v_call: TRBV6-5
d_call: TRBD2
cdr3_aa: CASSRGLARIYEQYF
cdr3_nt: TGTGCCAGCAGTAGAGGACTAGCGAGAATTTACGAGCAGTACTTC

clone_size: .
j_call: TRBJ1-2
v_call: TRBV25-1
d_call: .
cdr3_aa: CASSDPGHSYGYTF
cdr3_nt: TGTGCCAGCAGTGATCCAGGACACTCCTATGGCTACACCTTC

clone_size: .
j_call: TRBJ1-6
v_call: TRBV4-3
d_call: .
cdr3_aa: CASSQDGPVGTLHF
cdr3_nt: TGCGCCAGCAGCCAAGATGGGCCAGTTGGAACCCTCCACTTT

clone_size: .
j_call: TRBJ1-1
v_call: TRBV19
d_call: .
cdr3_aa: CASSINRDTEAFF
cdr3_nt: TGTGCCAGTAGTATCAATCGCGACACTGAAGCTTTCTTT

clone_size: .
j_call: TRBJ1-5
v_call: TRBV19
d_call: .
cdr3_aa: CASSIWADNQPQHF
cdr3_nt: TGTGCCAGTAGTATATGGGCAGATAATCAGCCCCAGCATTTT

clone_size: .
j_call: TRBJ2-1
v_call: TRBV5-1
d_call: TRBD2
cdr3_aa: CASSRTSGYNEQFF
cdr3_nt: TGCGCCAGCAGTAGGACTAGCGGATACAATGAGCAGTTCTTC

clone_size: .
j_call: TRBJ2-7
v_call: TRBV6-5
d_call: TRBD1
cdr3_aa: CASSSWDRTYEQYF
cdr3_nt: TGTGCCAGCAGTTCCTGGGACAGGACCTACGAGCAGTACTTC

clone_size: .
j_call: TRBJ1-2
v_call: TRBV4-3
d_call: TRBD1
cdr3_aa: CASSQDGLYRGLYYGYTF
cdr3_nt: TGCGCCAGCAGCCAAGATGGTCTTTACAGGGGGCTCTACTATGGCTACACCTTC

clone_size: .
j_call: TRBJ2-5
v_call: TRBV6-5
d_call: .
cdr3_aa: CASTGTPTRQETQYF
cdr3_nt: TGTGCCTCCACCGGGACACCTACCCGCCAAGAGACCCAGTACTTC

clone_size: .
j_call: TRBJ1-2
v_call: TRBV15
d_call: TRBD1
cdr3_aa: CATSTEGARTGYTF
cdr3_nt: TGTGCCACCAGCACGGAGGGGGCGCGAACTGGCTACACCTTC

clone_size: once
j_call: TRBJ1-5
v_call: TRBV4-1
d_call: .
cdr3_aa: CASSRQANSNQPQHF
cdr3_nt: TGCGCCAGCAGCCGGCAGGCGAATAGCAATCAGCCCCAGCATTTT

clone_size: .
j_call: TRBJ2-1
v_call: TRBV18
d_call: .
cdr3_aa: CASSPSRGNEQFF
cdr3_nt: TGTGCCAGCTCACCGTCTAGGGGCAATGAGCAGTTCTTC

clone_size: .
j_call: TRBJ2-5
v_call: TRBV29-1
d_call: .
cdr3_aa: CSGNGGEEETQYF
cdr3_nt: TGCAGCGGGAACGGAGGGGAGGAAGAGACCCAGTACTTC

clone_size: once
j_call: TRBJ2-7
v_call: TRBV6-5
d_call: .
cdr3_aa: CASTAGTSTIEEQYF
cdr3_nt: TGTGCCAGCACGGCCGGGACATCCACGATCGAGGAGCAGTACTTC

clone_size: .
j_call: TRBJ2-7
v_call: TRBV7-2
d_call: TRBD1
cdr3_aa: CASSLLTGVYEQYF
cdr3_nt: TGTGCCAGCAGCTTATTGACAGGGGTATACGAGCAGTACTTC

clone_size: once
j_call: TRBJ1-2
v_call: TRBV7-8
d_call: TRBD1
cdr3_aa: CASSRVGQGLYGYTF
cdr3_nt: TGTGCCAGCAGTAGAGTGGGACAGGGACTCTATGGCTACACCTTC

clone_size: .
j_call: TRBJ2-5
v_call: TRBV11-3
d_call: TRBD2
cdr3_aa: CASSLGRGGETQYF
cdr3_nt: TGTGCCAGCAGCCTAGGCCGGGGGGGAGAGACCCAGTACTTC

clone_size: .
j_call: TRBJ2-7
v_call: TRBV10-3
d_call: TRBD1
cdr3_aa: CAISVGRDRAYEQYF
cdr3_nt: TGTGCCATCAGTGTAGGCCGGGACAGGGCCTACGAGCAGTACTTC

clone_size: .
j_call: TRBJ2-1
v_call: TRBV6-5
d_call: TRBD1
cdr3_aa: CASSYGQGPYNEQFF
cdr3_nt: TGTGCCAGCAGTTATGGACAGGGACCCTACAATGAGCAGTTCTTC

clone_size: .
j_call: TRBJ1-1
v_call: TRBV2
d_call: TRBD1
cdr3_aa: CASRKTGGTEAFF
cdr3_nt: TGTGCCAGCAGGAAGACAGGGGGGACTGAAGCTTTCTTT

clone_size: .
j_call: TRBJ2-3
v_call: TRBV9
d_call: TRBD2
cdr3_aa: CASSGPKRERWADTQYF
cdr3_nt: TGTGCCAGCAGCGGGCCCAAGCGGGAAAGGTGGGCAGATACGCAGTATTTT

clone_size: .
j_call: TRBJ1-3
v_call: TRBV5-6
d_call: TRBD1
cdr3_aa: CASSPGQGSGNTIYF
cdr3_nt: TGTGCCAGCAGCCCCGGACAGGGCTCTGGAAACACCATATATTTT

clone_size: .
j_call: TRBJ1-4
v_call: TRBV28
d_call: TRBD1
cdr3_aa: CASSRPTGGREKLFF
cdr3_nt: TGTGCCAGCAGCCGCCCTACAGGGGGCCGTGAAAAACTGTTTTTT

clone_size: .
j_call: TRBJ2-1
v_call: TRBV9
d_call: TRBD1
cdr3_aa: CASSAAGTAYNEQFF
cdr3_nt: TGTGCCAGCAGCGCTGCCGGGACAGCCTACAATGAGCAGTTCTTC

clone_size: few
j_call: TRBJ2-5
v_call: TRBV30
d_call: TRBD2
cdr3_aa: CAWSGGLSETQYF
cdr3_nt: TGTGCCTGGAGTGGGGGACTATCAGAGACCCAGTACTTC

clone_size: .
j_call: TRBJ2-7
v_call: TRBV20-1
d_call: .
cdr3_aa: CSSAETYEQYF
cdr3_nt: TGCAGTTCAGCGGAAACCTACGAGCAGTACTTC

clone_size: .
j_call: TRBJ2-7
v_call: TRBV10-2
d_call: .
cdr3_aa: CASSTGYEQYF
cdr3_nt: TGCGCCAGCAGTACAGGGTACGAGCAGTACTTC

clone_size: .
j_call: TRBJ2-1
v_call: TRBV5-1
d_call: TRBD1
cdr3_aa: CASRGGTAGGTNEQFF
cdr3_nt: TGCGCCAGCAGAGGAGGGACGGCAGGGGGCACGAATGAGCAGTTCTTC

clone_size: once
j_call: TRBJ2-1
v_call: TRBV7-8
d_call: TRBD2
cdr3_aa: CASSGEGLAGLYNEQFF
cdr3_nt: TGTGCCAGCAGCGGAGAGGGACTAGCGGGGCTCTACAATGAGCAGTTCTTC

clone_size: .
j_call: TRBJ2-7
v_call: TRBV5-4
d_call: TRBD1
cdr3_aa: CASSSRDRGLPSYEQYF
cdr3_nt: TGTGCCAGCAGCTCCCGGGACAGGGGGCTACCCTCCTACGAGCAGTACTTC

clone_size: .
j_call: TRBJ2-3
v_call: TRBV5-6
d_call: .
cdr3_aa: CASSPSPGDRADTQYF
cdr3_nt: TGTGCCAGCAGCCCGTCGCCGGGGGATCGGGCAGATACGCAGTATTTT

clone_size: .
j_call: TRBJ1-5
v_call: TRBV6-5
d_call: .
cdr3_aa: CASSSLSNQPQHF
cdr3_nt: TGTGCCAGCAGTTCCTTAAGCAATCAGCCCCAGCATTTT

clone_size: .
j_call: TRBJ2-5
v_call: TRBV5-6
d_call: TRBD1
cdr3_aa: CASRWDRGRGEQYF
cdr3_nt: TGTGCCAGCCGATGGGACAGGGGGCGTGGGGAGCAGTACTTC

clone_size: .
j_call: TRBJ1-2
v_call: TRBV7-2
d_call: .
cdr3_aa: CASSLATGNYGYTF
cdr3_nt: TGTGCCAGCAGCTTAGCCACAGGTAACTATGGCTACACCTTC

clone_size: .
j_call: TRBJ2-7
v_call: TRBV7-7
d_call: TRBD1
cdr3_aa: CASSLDRGEQYF
cdr3_nt: TGTGCTAGCAGCTTGGACAGGGGGGAGCAGTACTTC

clone_size: .
j_call: TRBJ1-5
v_call: TRBV4-3
d_call: .
cdr3_aa: CASSQDTGSDQPQHF
cdr3_nt: TGCGCCAGCAGCCAAGATACAGGGTCGGATCAGCCCCAGCATTTT

clone_size: .
j_call: TRBJ1-3
v_call: TRBV6-4
d_call: .
cdr3_aa: CASRRRTVGTSWSGNTIYF
cdr3_nt: TGTGCCAGCAGAAGACGGACAGTCGGTACAAGCTGGTCTGGAAACACCATATATTTT

clone_size: .
j_call: TRBJ2-5
v_call: TRBV25-1
d_call: .
cdr3_aa: CASSSGEETQYF
cdr3_nt: TGTGCCAGCAGTTCCGGGGAGGAGACCCAGTACTTC

clone_size: .
j_call: TRBJ1-2
v_call: TRBV6-5
d_call: .
cdr3_aa: CASSNGGYGYTF
cdr3_nt: TGTGCCAGCAGCAACGGGGGTTACGGCTACACCTTC

clone_size: .
j_call: TRBJ2-2
v_call: TRBV11-2
d_call: .
cdr3_aa: CATHRVRNTGELFF
cdr3_nt: TGTGCCACCCACAGGGTGCGGAACACCGGGGAGCTGTTTTTT

clone_size: .
j_call: TRBJ2-7
v_call: TRBV4-3
d_call: .
cdr3_aa: CASSPRWSQGYSYEQYF
cdr3_nt: TGCGCCAGCAGCCCAAGATGGAGCCAGGGATATTCCTACGAGCAGTACTTC

clone_size: .
j_call: TRBJ2-1
v_call: TRBV10-2
d_call: TRBD2
cdr3_aa: CASRSRGGEENEQFF
cdr3_nt: TGCGCCAGCAGAAGCCGCGGGGGAGAAGAAAATGAGCAGTTCTTC

clone_size: .
j_call: TRBJ1-3
v_call: TRBV18
d_call: TRBD1
cdr3_aa: CASSPTGAGNTIYF
cdr3_nt: TGTGCCAGCTCCCCGACAGGGGCTGGAAACACCATATATTTT

clone_size: .
j_call: TRBJ1-2
v_call: TRBV4-1
d_call: .
cdr3_aa: CASSQEVRSATKGYTF
cdr3_nt: TGCGCCAGCAGCCAAGAGGTACGCTCCGCTACTAAGGGCTACACCTTC

clone_size: .
j_call: TRBJ1-1
v_call: TRBV9
d_call: .
cdr3_aa: CASSVSQVVSTEAFF
cdr3_nt: TGTGCCAGCAGCGTAAGTCAGGTGGTGTCCACTGAAGCTTTCTTT

clone_size: .
j_call: TRBJ2-5
v_call: TRBV5-1
d_call: .
cdr3_aa: CASSLRDQETQYF
cdr3_nt: TGCGCCAGCAGCTTGCGGGACCAAGAGACCCAGTACTTC

clone_size: few
j_call: TRBJ1-2
v_call: TRBV5-4
d_call: .
cdr3_aa: CASSLAGGGYTF
cdr3_nt: TGTGCCAGCAGCTTGGCGGGGGGTGGCTACACCTTC

clone_size: few
j_call: TRBJ1-2
v_call: TRBV6-5
d_call: .
cdr3_aa: CASGADPTTF
cdr3_nt: TGTGCCAGCGGGGCTGACCCGACCACCTTC

clone_size: few
j_call: TRBJ1-6
v_call: TRBV6-4
d_call: .
cdr3_aa: CASGTDDNSPLHF
cdr3_nt: TGTGCCTCCGGGACTGATGACAATTCACCCCTCCACTTT